These 23 T cell receptor beta chains were all obtained from the same sample, sequenced in a study of blood T cell repertoires in COVID-19. The assay was immunoSEQ multiplex PCR, and TCRdb's table has in-frame clones only and misses some. The sample shows a few hundred thousand clones, 85% of them seen only once. Material for sequencing was peripheral blood. Receptor source: a woman in her late teens or twenties with acute or convalescent COVID-19.

The chain employs TRBV6-5 and TRBJ1-1; D unclear. Germline CDR1 is MNHEY and CDR2 is SVGAGI. The CDR3 covers 14 residues. Trimming left V 0 bases short and J 8 bases short, with 13 bases between. In DNA form, the CDR3 reads TGTGCCAGCAGTTACTCGCCAGGCCAGCCCGAAGCTTTCTTT. This gives the protein CASSYSPGQPEAFF.

V is TRBV4-1 and J is TRBJ2-4; TRBD1 matches at 10 bases. Trimming removed 2 bases from V and 9 bases from J; junction bases left unmatched: 7. The germline V gene encodes CDR1 MGHRA and CDR2 YSYEKL. The CDR3 loop spans 15 amino acids. Here the CDR3 DNA reads TGCGCCAGCAGCCAACCGGGACAGGGGCTTTTCATTCAGTACTTC. It codes for CASSQPGQGLFIQYF.

The chain combines TRBV5-1 with TRBJ1-5, with D possibly matching TRBD1 (6 bases). This CDR3 has 15 amino acids. Germline V gene data show CDR1 as SGHRS and CDR2 as YFSETQ. Trimming stripped 7 bases from V and 4 bases from J, with 18 bases between. CDR3 protein: CASRPGGAENQPQHF. The CDR3 nucleotides read TGCGCCAGCCGCCCGGGGGGCGCAGAGAATCAGCCCCAGCATTTT.

The chain carries TRBV5-1 and TRBJ1-2; D remains unclear. The CDR3 extends over 13 amino acids. Trimming left V 7 bases short and J 2 bases short, with 12 bases between. The V gene's germline CDR1 is SGHRS and CDR2 YFSETQ. This chain's CDR3 is CASGNSGNYGYTF. The CDR3 bases are TGCGCCAGCGGTAACAGCGGGAACTATGGCTACACCTTC.

Only a few counts were recorded for this clone. The V call is TRBV10-3, the J call TRBJ1-2, with a weak D call TRBD1 (5 bases). Trimming took 2 bases from V and 6 from J, leaving 16 bases between them. Germline V CDR1 and CDR2: ENHRY, SYGVKD. The length of the CDR3 is 15 residues. The CDR3 DNA reads TGTGCCATCAGTGAGAACGTAGGGGATTCTCATGGCTACACCTTC. Its protein is CAISENVGDSHGYTF.

The chain carries TRBV2 and TRBJ1-3; 10 bases are a match to TRBD1. J lost 6 bases, V lost 8 bases, and 7 bases had no gene match. Germline CDR1 is SNHLY and CDR2 is FYNNEI. The CDR3 is made up of 14 amino acids. The CDR3 DNA follows: TGTGCCAGCGGTCGGACAGGGGGTACAAACACCATATATTTT. It encodes CASGRTGGTNTIYF.

This clone was detected a few times. The chain combines TRBV5-1 with TRBJ1-2, with a weak D call TRBD1 (6 bases). There are 16 residues in the CDR3. Germline V gives CDR1 SGHRS, CDR2 YFSETQ. V was shortened by 0 bases and J by 2 bases, with 14 bases between the two germline ends. Here the CDR3 reads CASSLASGEMNYGYTF. The CDR3 DNA is TGCGCCAGCAGCTTGGCCTCAGGGGAAATGAACTATGGCTACACCTTC.

In nucleotides, the CDR3 is TGTGCCAGCAGTTTATCGAGGATCCGGGACTCCAGTAGCCGTGAGCAGTTCTTC. Translated, it gives CASSLSRIRDSSSREQFF. The rearrangement joins TRBV28 to TRBJ2-1; a possible D gene is TRBD2 (6 bases). The V end lost 1 base, the J end lost 9 bases, and 25 bases lay between the germline ends. Germline V gene sequence: CDR1 MDHEN, CDR2 SYDVKM. CDR3 length: 18 residues.

This clone appeared once. The genes are TRBV7-9 and TRBJ2-7; TRBD2 aligns across 7 bases. Losses at the gene ends were 4 bases for V and 4 bases for J; bases not matched to a gene: 4. This CDR3 is built from 13 residues. Germline CDR1 SEHNR, CDR2 FQNEAQ (reference sequence). The CDR3 DNA is TGTGCCAGCAGCTCCCCGGGGGGTTACGAGCAGTACTTC. Translating gives CASSSPGGYEQYF.

The rearrangement uses TRBV11-2 and TRBJ1-6; tentative D call: TRBD1 (5 bases). The V and J ends lost 3 bases and 8 bases respectively, with 8 bases between them. There are 13 residues in the CDR3. CDR1 is SGHAT and CDR2 is FQNNGV in the germline V gene. CDR3 nucleotides: TGTGCCAGCAGCTTTGGCAGGGATTCACCCCTCCACTTT. Translating it yields CASSFGRDSPLHF.

CDR3 sequence: CASSVGTSGGASGGELFF. The CDR3 nucleotides read TGTGCCAGCAGCGTCGGGACTAGCGGGGGGGCCTCCGGCGGGGAGCTGTTTTTT. This rearrangement joins TRBV9 to TRBJ2-2; TRBD2 matches 16 bases. CDR3 size: 18 residues. Germline loops: CDR1 SGDLS, CDR2 YYNGEE. V shed 2 bases and J 7 bases; nucleotides not matched to a gene: 8. Variable domain in full (rest from reference TRBV9 and TRBJ2-2): DSGVTQTPKHLITATGQRVTLRCSPRSGDLSVYWYQQSLDQGLQFLIQYYNGEERAKGNILERFSAQQFPDLHSELNLSSLELGDSALYFCASSVGTSGGASGGELFFGEGSRLTVL.

This chain links TRBV27 with TRBJ2-1; possibly TRBD1 for D (6 bases). The germline V and J ends were trimmed by 6 bases and 7 bases, with 19 bases remaining between them. This CDR3 region has 15 residues. Germline CDR1 MNHEY, CDR2 SMNVEV (reference sequence). CDR3 coding DNA: TGTGCCAGCAGCACTGGACAGTATCGGGTGAATGAGCAGTTCTTC. This translates into CASSTGQYRVNEQFF.

This clone was recorded a few times. The rearrangement uses TRBV6-5 and TRBJ2-7; 7 positions agree with TRBD1. This CDR3 contains 16 residues. After removal of 4 bases from V and 3 bases from J, the junction contained 12 bases not matched to a gene. In germline, CDR1 is MNHEY, CDR2 SVGAGI. The CDR3 sequence is CASSFLPTGNGYEQYF. The CDR3 DNA reads as TGTGCCAGCAGTTTTCTCCCGACAGGGAACGGCTACGAGCAGTACTTC.

The V gene is TRBV2, the J gene TRBJ1-6; the D gene is possibly TRBD1 (6 bases). V dropped 4 bases and J dropped 9 bases, with 16 bases sitting between them. The germline V gene encodes CDR1 SNHLY and CDR2 FYNNEI. The CDR3 loop spans 15 amino acids. CDR3 in DNA: TGTGCCAGCAGTGCTCAACAGGGTAAAAGTTCACCCCTCCACTTT. It codes for CASSAQQGKSSPLHF.

V gene TRBV6-5 combines with J gene TRBJ2-2, with D maybe TRBD2 (5 bases). Looked up from germline, CDR1 is MNHEY and CDR2 is SVGAGI. The CDR3 runs 15 residues. The germline V and J ends were trimmed by 5 bases and 3 bases, with 13 bases remaining between them. The CDR3 DNA is TGTGCCAGCAGTAGAAACGGGGTTGACACCGGGGAGCTGTTTTTT. This translates into CASSRNGVDTGELFF.

The chain recombines TRBV28 with TRBJ1-5, with a tentative D call TRBD1 (6 bases). The CDR3 spans 14 residues. V dropped 8 bases and J dropped 0 bases, with 11 bases sitting between them. The germline CDR1 and CDR2 sequences are MDHEN and SYDVKM. CDR3 sequence: CASGGDTSNQPQHF. The CDR3 bases are TGTGCCAGCGGGGGGGACACTAGCAATCAGCCCCAGCATTTT.

The chain joins TRBV6-6 to TRBJ1-1, with no clear D. V was pared by 3 bases and J by 1 base, with 9 bases between. This CDR3 has 14 residues. Germline CDR1 and CDR2: MNHNY and SVGAGI (reference sequence). The DNA of the CDR3 is TGTGCCAGCAGTTATGAACAGTCGAACACTGAAGCTTTCTTT. The encoded protein is CASSYEQSNTEAFF.

The V and J genes are TRBV4-2 and TRBJ1-2, with D tentatively TRBD1 (6 bases). The CDR3 has 15 amino acids. V was trimmed by 0 bases and J by 7 bases, leaving 15 bases between them. Germline values: CDR1 LGHNA, CDR2 YNFKEQ. The CDR3 DNA follows: TGTGCCAGCAGCCAAGATCCAGCGGGAGGGGGTGGCTACACCTTC. This codes for CASSQDPAGGGGYTF.

The rearrangement links TRBV6-5 to TRBJ1-5, with TRBD1 matching 11 bases. Germline V lookup: CDR1 MNHEY, CDR2 SVGAGI. This CDR3 spans 15 amino acids. J gave up 7 bases and V 6 bases, and 8 bases lay outside the gene matches. CDR3 in DNA: TGTGCCAGCAGCAGCGGACAGGGGGCATGGCAGCCCCAGCATTTT. This gives the protein CASSSGQGAWQPQHF.

The chain recombines TRBV5-1 with TRBJ2-3; 11 positions match TRBD1. The germline CDR1 and CDR2 sequences are SGHRS and YFSETQ. J was trimmed by 6 bases and V by 3 bases; bases with no gene match: 6. The CDR3 runs 15 residues. CDR3: CASSWGQGVGDTQYF. DNA of the CDR3: TGCGCCAGCAGCTGGGGACAGGGGGTCGGGGATACGCAGTATTTT. The full variable domain, in which reference TRBV5-1 and TRBJ2-3 provide the parts outside the CDR3, is KAGVTQTPRYLIKTRGQQVTLSCSPISGHRSVSWYQQTPGQGLQFLFEYFSETQRNKGNFPGRFSGRQFSNSRSEMNVSTLELGDSALYLCASSWGQGVGDTQYFGPGTRLTVL.

The CDR3 bases are TGTGCCAGCAGTCCTCGGACAGCAGATACGCAGTATTTT. Its protein is CASSPRTADTQYF. The chain combines TRBV12-3 or TRBV12-4 with TRBJ2-3; possibly TRBD1 for D (6 bases). The CDR3 loop spans 13 amino acids. Trimming took 5 bases from V and 4 from J, leaving 10 bases between them.

This clone has at least ten counts. V gene TRBV7-3 combines with J gene TRBJ2-7, with a weak D call TRBD2 (6 bases). Germline assignment: CDR1 SGHTA and CDR2 FQGTGA. Trimming removed 5 bases from V and 0 bases from J, with 14 bases in between. This CDR3 spans 15 amino acids. CDR3 DNA: TGTGCCAGCAGCCTCACTCCCGGGAGCTCCTACGAGCAGTACTTC. This encodes CASSLTPGSSYEQYF. The full variable domain, in which reference TRBV7-3 and TRBJ2-7 provide the parts outside the CDR3, is GAGVSQTPSNKVTEKGKYVELRCDPISGHTALYWYRQSLGQGPEFLIYFQGTGAADDSGLPNDRFFAVRPEGSVSTLKIQRTERGDSAVYLCASSLTPGSSYEQYFGPGTRLTVT.

This clone occurred once. The rearrangement uses TRBV9 and TRBJ2-3; the D is unclear. Trimming took 6 bases from V and 5 from J, leaving 25 bases between them. Germline V CDR1 and CDR2: SGDLS, YYNGEE. The CDR3 covers 17 residues. The CDR3 loop reads CASNQPQNGGPIDTQYF. The CDR3 bases are TGTGCCAGCAACCAACCGCAGAACGGCGGTCCCATAGATACGCAGTATTTT.